This passage covers 15 T cell receptor beta chains from one sample sequenced in a study of blood T cell repertoires in COVID-19. Sequencing was performed with immunoSEQ multiplex PCR; in TCRdb, only in-frame clones are kept and a portion is missing. The sample has 350,000 to 550,000 clones, 70% to 90% seen once. The sequencing sample was made of PBMCs or T cells enriched from blood (not recorded which). The receptors originated from a woman aged 18-30 years with acute COVID-19.

This chain links TRBV28 with TRBJ2-2; 8 bases line up with TRBD1. The CDR3 spans 16 residues. CDR1 and CDR2 from the germline V gene are MDHEN and SYDVKM. Trimming at V came to 2 bases and at J to 5 bases, leaving 7 bases not matched to a gene. As DNA, the CDR3 is TGTGCCAGCAGTTTAGTCGCGACAGGGGTGACCGGGGAGCTGTTTTTT. This translates into CASSLVATGVTGELFF.

The chain recombines TRBV4-3 with TRBJ1-2; no definite D call. The CDR3 consists of 15 residues. Trimming took 4 bases from V and 8 from J, leaving 20 bases between them. Germline values: CDR1 LGHNA, CDR2 YSLEER. The CDR3 region has the DNA TGCGCCAGCAGCCCGGGTCTAGGCAGGAGGGTCGGCTACACCTTC. It specifies CASSPGLGRRVGYTF.

The V call is TRBV7-9, the J call TRBJ1-1; D is possibly TRBD1 (5 bases). Per germline, CDR1 SEHNR and CDR2 FQNEAQ (reference sequence). The CDR3 is made up of 11 amino acids. The V end lost 1 base, the J end lost 11 bases, and 8 bases lay between the germline ends. In nucleotides, the CDR3 is TGTGCCAGCAGCTTAGGGGGCCATGCTTTCTTT. Protein sequence: CASSLGGHAFF.

The rearrangement uses TRBV6-5 and TRBJ2-2; tentative D call: TRBD2 (6 bases). Germline assignment: CDR1 MNHEY and CDR2 SVGAGI. The CDR3 has 16 amino acids. V lost 0 bases, J lost 6 bases, and 14 bases lay in between. CDR3 nucleotides: TGTGCCAGCAGTTACTCGGGGGGAAGAAGGGCCGGGGAGCTGTTTTTT. This sequence encodes CASSYSGGRRAGELFF.

The chain has TRBV7-9 and TRBJ2-1, with D possibly matching TRBD2 (5 bases). From germline, CDR1 is SEHNR and CDR2 FQNEAQ (reference sequence). V was trimmed by 11 bases and J by 2 bases, leaving 13 bases between them. The length of the CDR3 is 13 residues. The CDR3 bases are TGTGCCCTCTATCCCGGGGCCTACAATGAGCAGTTCTTC. Translation gives CALYPGAYNEQFF.

V and J are TRBV5-1 and TRBJ2-2; 9 positions agree with TRBD2. This CDR3 has 14 amino acids. Unmatched junction bases numbered 5, after V lost 5 bases and J lost 6 bases. Germline V gene data show CDR1 as SGHRS and CDR2 as YFSETQ. CDR3 in amino acids: CASSIAGAAGELFF. CDR3 in DNA: TGCGCCAGCAGTATAGCGGGAGCGGCCGGGGAGCTGTTTTTT.

The genes are TRBV7-2 and TRBJ1-5; D is unclear. The V and J ends lost 1 base and 12 bases respectively, with 16 bases between them. Per germline, CDR1 SGHTA and CDR2 FQGNSA. This CDR3 comprises 14 residues. DNA for the CDR3: TGTGCCAGCAGCTTAGGTCGTACAGCCGGTCACCAGCATTTT. The encoded protein is CASSLGRTAGHQHF. The full variable domain, in which reference TRBV7-2 and TRBJ1-5 provide the parts outside the CDR3, is GAGVSQSPSNKVTEKGKDVELRCDPISGHTALYWYRQSLGQGLEFLIYFQGNSAPDKSGLPSDRFSAERTGGSVSTLTIQRTQQEDSAVYLCASSLGRTAGHQHFGDGTRLSIL.

This clone was counted only a few times. J is TRBJ1-2 and V is TRBV6-5; D perhaps matches TRBD1 (6 bases). CDR3 size: 12 residues. CDR1 and CDR2 (germline): MNHEY, SVGAGI. V was trimmed by 5 bases and J by 8 bases, leaving 12 bases between them. The CDR3 sequence is CASSNRGGGYTF. CDR3 sequence (DNA): TGTGCCAGCAGTAACCGGGGGGGCGGCTACACCTTC.

The chain combines TRBV29-1 with TRBJ2-2, with 7 positions matching TRBD1. The CDR3 covers 12 residues. The V gene end was trimmed by 5 bases and the J gene end by 5 bases; junction bases not matched to a gene: 2. The V gene's germline CDR1 is SQVTM and CDR2 ANQGSEA. DNA for the CDR3: TGCAGCGTTACGACAGGGACCGGGGAGCTGTTTTTT. Translated: CSVTTGTGELFF.

The chain carries TRBV7-8 and TRBJ2-3; no clear D gene. CDR1 and CDR2 (germline): SGHVS, FQNEAQ. The CDR3 contains 14 residues. The V and J ends lost 0 bases and 4 bases respectively, with 8 bases between them. CDR3 sequence: CASSLAYSPDTQYF. CDR3 DNA: TGTGCCAGCAGCTTAGCCTATTCCCCAGATACGCAGTATTTT.

The chain uses TRBV7-2 and TRBJ1-4, with D maybe TRBD1 (5 bases). Germline CDR1 and CDR2: SGHTA and FQGNSA. Trimming pared 5 bases from V and 5 bases from J, leaving 15 bases between. The CDR3 spans 15 residues. CDR3 in amino acids: CASSTSGGRNEKLFF. The CDR3 coding sequence is TGTGCCAGCAGCACATCTGGGGGGAGGAATGAAAAACTGTTTTTT.

This sequence joins TRBV7-6 and TRBJ2-5; 7 positions agree with TRBD2. The CDR3 is made up of 15 amino acids. V lost 2 bases and J lost 2; bases outside the gene matches: 5. From germline, CDR1 is SGHVS and CDR2 FNYEAQ. In DNA form, the CDR3 reads TGTGCCAGCAGCTTAATCCTAGCGGTACAAGAGACCCAGTACTTC. Residues: CASSLILAVQETQYF.

This chain connects TRBV30 to TRBJ2-7, with 9 bases that match TRBD2. This CDR3 comprises 12 residues. Germline V gene data show CDR1 as GTSNPN and CDR2 as SVGIG (reference sequence). Trimming at V came to 7 bases and at J to 6 bases, leaving 7 bases not matched to a gene. CDR3 nucleotides: TGTGCCTTTAGCGGGAGTCTCCCCGAGCAGTACTTC. This encodes CAFSGSLPEQYF.

Turning to this clone: Other DNA variants within this sample encode the same CDR3. The chain links TRBV7-2 to TRBJ2-3; D perhaps matches TRBD2 (5 bases). Trimming shortened V by 4 bases and J by 0 bases, and 8 bases separated the two germline ends. CDR3 size: 14 residues. The germline CDR1 and CDR2 sequences are SGHTA and FQGNSA. The chain's CDR3 is CASSSGLSTDTQYF. The CDR3 nucleotides read TGTGCCAGCAGCTCAGGACTGAGCACAGATACGCAGTATTTT.

The chain recombines TRBV14 with TRBJ2-1; D remains ambiguous. Looked up from germline, CDR1 is SGHDN and CDR2 is FVKESK. With 1 base removed from V and 9 bases from J, the gap between germline ends came to 10 bases. The CDR3 runs 13 residues. CDR3 amino acids: CASSQVSVAEQFF. The CDR3 nucleotides are TGTGCCAGCAGCCAAGTCAGCGTTGCTGAGCAGTTCTTC.